The 27 T cell receptor beta chains in this list originate from one sample, sequenced in a study of T cells in Graves' hyperthyroidism and ophthalmopathy. RNA transcripts provided the source from which TCR beta CDR3 regions were amplified. TCR CDR3 underwent first-round RT-PCR with the HTBI primer set. In TCRdb, the multiplex PCR reads were re-called with MiXCR into one record per CDR3 protein. The sample lists approximately 600,000 distinct CDR3 sequences, 13% to 15% occurring once. The sequenced sample consisted of blood. These receptors came from a woman aged 18-29 years with Graves' ophthalmopathy.

The V call is TRBV4-2, the J call TRBJ2-7, with 8 bases fitting TRBD2. J gave up 5 bases and V 3 bases, and 9 bases lay outside the gene matches. Germline loops: CDR1 LGHNA, CDR2 YNFKEQ. This CDR3 contains 15 residues. CDR3 in amino acids: CASSHSDGRENEQYF. The CDR3 nucleotides read TGTGCCAGCAGCCATTCGGACGGGAGGGAAAACGAGCAGTACTTC.

The chain couples TRBV24-1 to TRBJ2-1, with TRBD2 matching over 12 bases. Germline CDR1 KGHDR, CDR2 SFDVKD. There are 17 residues in the CDR3. V trimming: 1 base; J trimming: 5 bases; junction bases outside the gene matches: 5. The CDR3 here is CATSDFRTSGTHNEQFF. DNA for the CDR3: TGTGCCACCAGTGATTTCAGGACTAGCGGGACCCACAATGAGCAGTTCTTC.

V gene TRBV12-3 or TRBV12-4 combines with J gene TRBJ1-2, with D perhaps matching TRBD1 (6 bases). The V gene lost 10 bases and the J gene lost 3 bases, with 18 bases spanning the gap. CDR3 length: 14 amino acids. The DNA of the CDR3 is TGTGCCACACTCCCCGGGACAAGAGACTATGGCTACACCTTC. Its protein is CATLPGTRDYGYTF.

This clonotype showed up just a few times. V usage is TRBV7-2 and J usage is TRBJ2-1, with D perhaps matching TRBD1 (6 bases). Germline V gene lookup returns CDR1 SGHTA and CDR2 FQGNSA. V was pared by 1 base and J by 5 bases, with 12 bases between. There are 15 residues in the CDR3. The DNA for the CDR3 is TGTGCCAGCAGCTTAGTCCCCCAGGGGCACAATGAGCAGTTCTTC. It codes for CASSLVPQGHNEQFF. Together with reference TRBV7-2 and TRBJ2-1, the CDR3 gives the full variable domain: GAGVSQSPSNKVTEKGKDVELRCDPISGHTALYWYRQSLGQGLEFLIYFQGNSAPDKSGLPSDRFSAERTGGSVSTLTIQRTQQEDSAVYLCASSLVPQGHNEQFFGPGTRLTVL.

Many counts were recorded for this clonotype. This chain connects TRBV3-1 to TRBJ1-1; maybe TRBD1 (5 bases). Germline lookup yields CDR1 LGHDT and CDR2 YNNKEL (reference sequence). The CDR3 loop spans 14 amino acids. V was pared by 4 bases and J by 4 bases, with 13 bases between. DNA of the CDR3: TGTGCCAGCAGCCGGGTCTTCGGGGGCACTGAAGCTTTCTTT. Its translation: CASSRVFGGTEAFF.

A few counts support this clonotype. The chain joins TRBV4-1 to TRBJ1-5; D is undetermined. V lost 0 bases and J 0 bases, leaving 15 bases between the germline ends. From germline, CDR1 is MGHRA and CDR2 YSYEKL. This CDR3 is 18 amino acids long. The CDR3 nucleotides read TGCGCCAGCAGCCAAGATAGGAAGCAGTTTAGTAGCAATCAGCCCCAGCATTTT. This translates into CASSQDRKQFSSNQPQHF.

The J gene is TRBJ2-2, the V gene TRBV19, with D maybe TRBD1 (6 bases). Looked up from germline, CDR1 is LNHDA and CDR2 is SQIVND (reference sequence). Trimming pared 3 bases from V and 4 bases from J, leaving 9 bases between. CDR3 length equals 14 residues. The CDR3 sequence: CASSIGQITGELFF. The CDR3 coding sequence is TGTGCCAGTAGTATCGGACAGATCACCGGGGAGCTGTTTTTT.

V gene TRBV9 combines with J gene TRBJ1-1, with D possibly TRBD1 on 5 matching bases. The CDR3 has 14 amino acids. Germline V CDR1 and CDR2: SGDLS, YYNGEE. Trimming removed 5 bases at V and 2 bases at J, with 13 bases between. The CDR3 here is CASRRGLANTEAFF. The CDR3 DNA reads TGTGCCAGCAGAAGGGGCCTGGCCAACACTGAAGCTTTCTTT.

This clonotype showed up many times. The V call is TRBV2, the J call TRBJ1-5, with D possibly matching TRBD1 (5 bases). V was cut by 8 bases and J by 1 base, with 24 bases left in between. The CDR3 extends over 18 amino acids. CDR1 is SNHLY and CDR2 is FYNNEI in the germline V gene. The CDR3 loop is CASGLQAGFGDSNQPQHF. For the CDR3, the DNA is TGTGCCAGCGGACTGCAAGCGGGGTTCGGGGACAGCAATCAGCCCCAGCATTTT.

This clonotype was seen many times. The V gene is TRBV6-1, the J gene TRBJ1-2; 12 bases line up with TRBD1. The CDR3 runs to 15 residues. J lost 6 bases, V lost 6 bases, and 8 bases had no gene match. CDR1 is MNHNS and CDR2 is SASEGT in the germline V gene. CDR3 amino acids: CASRSGTGGGNGYTF. In DNA, the CDR3 is TGTGCCAGCAGATCCGGGACAGGGGGCGGAAATGGCTACACCTTC.

This clonotype was detected many times. The CDR3: CASSWREYYGQFF. The CDR3 DNA follows: TGTGCCAGCAGTTGGCGGGAGTATTATGGGCAGTTCTTC. The V and J genes are TRBV6-1 and TRBJ2-1; 7 nucleotides align to TRBD2. Per the germline V gene, CDR1 is MNHNS and CDR2 is SASEGT. The CDR3 is made up of 13 amino acids. The junction had 10 bases not matched to a gene; V was cut back by 5 bases and J by 12 bases.

V usage is TRBV18 and J usage is TRBJ2-5; D possibly corresponds to TRBD1 (8 bases). V was pared by 3 bases and J by 2 bases, with 16 bases between. The CDR3 sequence is 16 residues long. Germline loops: CDR1 KGHSH, CDR2 LQKENI. The CDR3: CASSPLDRGGQETQYF. The CDR3 nucleotides read TGTGCCAGCTCACCGCTAGACAGGGGAGGGCAAGAGACCCAGTACTTC. Full variable domain (outside the CDR3, taken from reference TRBV18 and TRBJ2-5): NAGVMQNPRHLVRRRGQEARLRCSPMKGHSHVYWYRQLPEEGLKFMVYLQKENIIDESGMPKERFSAEFPKEGPSILRIQQVVRGDSAAYFCASSPLDRGGQETQYFGPGTRLLVL.

The chain links TRBV20-1 to TRBJ2-7; 8 bases are a match to TRBD1. Unmatched junction bases numbered 7, after V lost 0 bases and J lost 0 bases. The CDR3 has 16 amino acids. Germline CDR1 DFQATT, CDR2 SNEGSKA (reference sequence). In DNA form, the CDR3 reads TGCAGTGCTAGAGATCGATACAGGGGGGCCTCCTACGAGCAGTACTTC. It encodes CSARDRYRGASYEQYF.

This clonotype appeared many times. The J gene is TRBJ2-1, the V gene TRBV5-8, with D possibly matching TRBD1 (5 bases). Germline V gives CDR1 SGHTS, CDR2 YDEGEE. V was clipped by 0 bases and J by 3 bases, with 13 bases between them. The CDR3 contains 16 residues. The CDR3 region is CASSLAPQGDYNEQFF. In nucleotides, the CDR3 is TGTGCCAGCAGCTTGGCTCCCCAGGGCGACTACAATGAGCAGTTCTTC.

In its sample, this clonotype was seen many times. The chain carries TRBV28 and TRBJ1-2; D may be TRBD1 (5 bases). The length of the CDR3 is 18 residues. Looked up from germline, CDR1 is MDHEN and CDR2 is SYDVKM. Trimming shortened V by 3 bases and J by 4 bases, and 24 bases separated the two germline ends. The CDR3 region is CASSFKSRERWRGYGYTF. The CDR3 nucleotides are TGTGCCAGCAGTTTCAAGTCCAGGGAAAGGTGGAGGGGCTATGGCTACACCTTC.

There are many counts of this clonotype. The CDR3, as DNA: TGTGCCAGCAGCCTAAACGGGGGGCAGAGCGAGCAGTACTTC. Residues: CASSLNGGQSEQYF. This rearrangement joins TRBV3-1 to TRBJ2-7; D is perhaps TRBD2 (7 bases). With 4 bases removed from V and 6 bases from J, the gap between germline ends came to 16 bases. The germline V gene encodes CDR1 LGHDT and CDR2 YNNKEL (reference sequence). This CDR3 region has 14 residues.

This clonotype was seen ten or more times. The rearrangement joins TRBV2 to TRBJ1-2, with D possibly TRBD1 on 6 matching bases. The V end lost 9 bases, the J end lost 2 bases, and 13 bases lay between the germline ends. This CDR3 comprises 13 residues. Germline V lookup: CDR1 SNHLY, CDR2 FYNNEI. The DNA of the CDR3 is TGTGCCAGTGCTGTGGACAGCAACTATGGCTACACCTTC. Amino acid sequence: CASAVDSNYGYTF.

This sequence joins TRBV9 and TRBJ2-5; the D gene could be TRBD1 or TRBD2 (5 bases each). Germline V gene data show CDR1 as SGDLS and CDR2 as YYNGEE. The CDR3 runs 11 residues. The V gene lost 4 bases and the J gene lost 10 bases, with 11 bases spanning the gap. The CDR3 DNA reads as TGTGCCAGCAGCCCCGGGACCCGCCAGTACTTC. This translates into CASSPGTRQYF.

J is TRBJ2-1 and V is TRBV9, with D perhaps matching TRBD2 (6 bases). This CDR3 has 16 amino acids. Looked up from germline, CDR1 is SGDLS and CDR2 is YYNGEE. V dropped 0 bases and J dropped 1 base, with 11 bases sitting between them. The CDR3 coding sequence is TGTGCCAGCAGCGTAGGTGCGGGGAGATCCTACAATGAGCAGTTCTTC. Its translation is CASSVGAGRSYNEQFF.

This clonotype came up a few times. A single base separates this from a much larger clone, so it may be a read error. The V call is TRBV11-3, the J call TRBJ1-1; D is unclear. This CDR3 has 15 residues. The germline V and J ends were trimmed by 3 bases and 3 bases, with 14 bases remaining between them. In germline, CDR1 is SGHNT, CDR2 YENEEA. The CDR3 DNA sequence: TGTGCCAGCAGCTTTTCGGTACACCGGGACACTGAAGCTTTCTTT. It yields the protein CASSFSVHRDTEAFF.

V and J are TRBV6-1 and TRBJ2-7; D is tentatively TRBD1 or TRBD2 (6 bases each). The CDR3 consists of 13 residues. Per germline, CDR1 MNHNS and CDR2 SASEGT. V shed 5 bases and J shed 6 bases, with 14 bases lying between them. Here the CDR3 DNA reads TGTGCCAGCAGTTATTACGGGGGCCCCGAGCAGTACTTC. This encodes CASSYYGGPEQYF.

Ten or more counts support this clonotype. The chain has TRBV12-3 or TRBV12-4 and TRBJ2-7; a possible D gene is TRBD1 (6 bases). The CDR3 has 15 residues. V lost 6 bases and J lost 2, with 17 bases in between. CDR3 DNA sequence: TGTGCCAGCAGCCGAGGACAGTTCACAACCTACGAGCAGTACTTC. Translated: CASSRGQFTTYEQYF.

This clonotype showed up many times. The CDR3 here is CAWSRETQYF. The DNA of the CDR3 is TGTGCCTGGAGTCGGGAGACCCAGTACTTC. This chain joins TRBV30 and TRBJ2-5; D is undetermined. CDR3 length: 10 amino acids. Germline V gene lookup returns CDR1 GTSNPN and CDR2 SVGIG (reference sequence). Trimming cost V 2 bases and J 5 bases, with 3 bases left between them.

This clonotype was seen repeatedly, ten times or more. The V gene is TRBV10-3, the J gene TRBJ2-5; TRBD1 matches at 7 bases. From germline, CDR1 is ENHRY and CDR2 SYGVKD. The CDR3 covers 14 residues. The trim removed 5 bases at V and 4 bases at J, leaving 7 bases unmatched. CDR3 sequence reads: CAISLTDRAETQYF. CDR3 DNA: TGTGCCATCAGTTTGACTGACAGGGCAGAGACCCAGTACTTC.

The table lists this clonotype with a few counts. The chain joins TRBV19 to TRBJ2-1; maybe TRBD1 (6 bases). Germline loops: CDR1 LNHDA, CDR2 SQIVND (reference sequence). This CDR3 contains 14 residues. Trimming shortened V by 2 bases and J by 8 bases, and 13 bases separated the two germline ends. The CDR3 sequence: CASSIPYNRDEQFF. In DNA, the CDR3 is TGTGCCAGTAGTATACCCTACAACAGGGATGAGCAGTTCTTC.

The chain has TRBV7-9 and TRBJ1-2, with D unresolved. V was shortened by 5 bases and J by 3 bases, with 10 bases between the two germline ends. The CDR3 spans 13 residues. The V gene's germline CDR1 is SEHNR and CDR2 FQNEAQ (reference sequence). The chain's CDR3 is CASSQTTYYGYTF. The CDR3 nucleotides read TGTGCCAGCAGCCAAACTACCTACTATGGCTACACCTTC.

The rearrangement joins TRBV20-1 to TRBJ2-2; tentative D call: TRBD1 (6 bases). Trimming shortened V by 2 bases and J by 6 bases, and 19 bases separated the two germline ends. The CDR3 extends over 16 amino acids. Germline-derived CDR1 and CDR2 are DFQATT and SNEGSKA (reference sequence). The CDR3 sequence is CSARPFRTESSGELFF. As DNA, the CDR3 is TGCAGTGCTAGACCCTTCCGGACAGAAAGTTCCGGGGAGCTGTTTTTT.